This TCR beta chain emerged from a study of T cell responses to AZD1222 COVID-19 vaccine. The study, taken as a whole, reports: Nearly half of spike-specific TCRs reportedly target unmutated variant regions.

Clones were sequenced by immunoSEQ multiplex PCR, and TCRdb holds only the in-frame ones, with some missing. The profile shows around 160,000 clones, around 92% of them singletons. The V and J ends lost 2 bases and 5 bases respectively, with 16 bases between them. Germline V gene lookup returns CDR1 SGHTA and CDR2 FQGNSA. The CDR3 extends over 15 amino acids. Note on this clone: Its antigen remains unknown.

V usage is TRBV7-2 and J usage is TRBJ2-7, with D hard to call. The source of this sequence is an adult who received the AZD1222 COVID-19 vaccine. Here the sequenced sample was peripheral blood, taken 28 days after the second AZD1222 dose. The CDR3 loop reads CASSLMGSRSNEQYF. CDR3 sequence (DNA): TGTGCCAGCAGCTTAATGGGTTCACGGAGCAACGAGCAGTACTTC.